The 13 T cell receptor beta chains below all came from one sample that was sequenced in a study of cytomegalovirus exposure and HLA in healthy donors. A multiplex PCR was run with 60 Vbeta primers and 13 Jbeta primers. The protocol was immunoSEQ multiplex PCR, while the TCRdb copy is restricted to in-frame clones and leaves out a portion. The profile shows 170,000 or so clones, 77% of them singletons. Sequencing input: PBMCs. The receptors were sampled from a woman aged 60-75 years in good health and CMV-seropositive.

This chain joins TRBV7-2 and TRBJ1-5, with D tentatively TRBD1 (6 bases). V lost 5 bases and J 1 base, leaving 15 bases between the germline ends. The CDR3 length is 16 residues. Germline-derived CDR1 and CDR2 are SGHTA and FQGNSA. CDR3 coding DNA: TGTGCCAGCAGCCCGGTGGGGGGGCAGAGCAATCAGCCCCAGCATTTT. Translating gives CASSPVGGQSNQPQHF.

The gene calls are TRBV6-6 and TRBJ2-7, with 11 bases that match TRBD2. In germline, CDR1 is MNHNY, CDR2 SVGAGI (reference sequence). The CDR3 is 13 residues long. V lost 10 bases and J lost 3; bases outside the gene matches: 5. CDR3 bases: TGTGCCACCAGAGGGACTAGCGGCTACGAGCAGTACTTC. This codes for CATRGTSGYEQYF.

This clone was detected only once. This chain joins TRBV6-5 and TRBJ1-5; the match to TRBD1 covers 7 bases. Germline CDR1 MNHEY, CDR2 SVGAGI. Trimming cost V 5 bases and J 7 bases; bases outside gene matches: 8. This CDR3 has 14 residues. The CDR3 nucleotides read TGTGCCAGCAGTCTCCAGGGGGGAGAACAGCCCCAGCATTTT. This gives the protein CASSLQGGEQPQHF.

The rearrangement links TRBV7-2 to TRBJ2-1; 7 bases are shared with TRBD2. The CDR3 is 16 residues long. Germline CDR1 and CDR2: SGHTA and FQGNSA. V trimming: 1 base; J trimming: 0 bases; junction bases outside the gene matches: 3. CDR3: CASSLVGGSSYNEQFF. The CDR3 nucleotides are TGTGCCAGCAGCTTAGTGGGGGGGAGCTCCTACAATGAGCAGTTCTTC. Full variable domain (rest looked up from reference TRBV7-2 and TRBJ2-1): GAGVSQSPSNKVTEKGKDVELRCDPISGHTALYWYRQSLGQGLEFLIYFQGNSAPDKSGLPSDRFSAERTGGSVSTLTIQRTQQEDSAVYLCASSLVGGSSYNEQFFGPGTRLTVL.

This clone was detected only a few times. This chain joins TRBV5-3 and TRBJ1-1; D call uncertain. TRBV5-3 is an ORF, and what it does is uncertain. The V end lost 10 bases, the J end lost 1 base, and 5 bases lay between the germline ends. This CDR3 is built from 10 residues. The CDR3, as DNA: TGTGCCCCAGGGAACACTGAAGCTTTCTTT. This gives the protein CAPGNTEAFF.

V usage is TRBV2 and J usage is TRBJ1-1, with D tentatively TRBD1 (5 bases). V lost 1 base and J 0 bases, leaving 12 bases between the germline ends. The CDR3 spans 16 residues. The germline CDR1 and CDR2 sequences are SNHLY and FYNNEI. CDR3 nucleotide sequence: TGTGCCAGCAGTGAAGGGCCAGGGATCATGAACACTGAAGCTTTCTTT. It yields the protein CASSEGPGIMNTEAFF.

DNA for the CDR3: TGTGCCACCAGCAAGGCAGGGGGCTGGATAGATACGCAGTATTTT. As protein: CATSKAGGWIDTQYF. The chain combines TRBV15 with TRBJ2-3, with TRBD1 matching 8 bases. This CDR3 spans 15 amino acids. Per the germline V gene, CDR1 is LNHNV and CDR2 is YYDKDF (reference sequence). V lost 4 bases, J lost 5 bases, and 8 bases stayed unmatched.

The V and J genes are TRBV25-1 and TRBJ2-3, with D possibly matching TRBD2 (5 bases). Trimming cost V 4 bases and J 6 bases, with 11 bases left between them. The CDR3 contains 13 residues. Per the germline V gene, CDR1 is MGHDK and CDR2 is SYGVNS. The CDR3 region is CASSVLAGDTQYF. CDR3 nucleotide sequence: TGTGCCAGCAGTGTCCTAGCCGGGGATACGCAGTATTTT.

This clone was picked up a small number of times. This sequence joins TRBV2 and TRBJ1-5, with 10 bases fitting TRBD1. Germline loops: CDR1 SNHLY, CDR2 FYNNEI. This CDR3 is 13 amino acids long. After removal of 8 bases from V and 11 bases from J, the junction contained 9 bases not matched to a gene. This CDR3 reads CASEGQGFSTQHF. The CDR3 DNA reads TGTGCCAGCGAGGGACAGGGGTTCTCGACCCAGCATTTT.

This clone was found once. This rearrangement joins TRBV5-5 to TRBJ2-3, with TRBD1 matching 10 bases. J gave up 4 bases and V 3 bases, and 2 bases lay outside the gene matches. CDR1 SGHKS and CDR2 YYEKEE come from the germline V gene (reference sequence). The CDR3 length is 14 residues. The CDR3 nucleotides read TGTGCCAGCAGCTCGACAGGGGGCGCAGATACGCAGTATTTT. As protein: CASSSTGGADTQYF.

The chain is built from TRBV27 and TRBJ2-4, with D tentatively TRBD1 (7 bases). CDR1 and CDR2 (germline): MNHEY, SMNVEV (reference sequence). There are 24 residues in the CDR3. V was trimmed by 3 bases and J by 5 bases, leaving 41 bases between them. As DNA, the CDR3 is TGTGCCAGCAGTTTCAACAGGGGTCTAGGCCATCGGGGGACGACAGGGAACCTGGAAAACATTCAGTACTTC. Protein product: CASSFNRGLGHRGTTGNLENIQYF.

The chain employs TRBV6-6 and TRBJ1-4; TRBD1 matches at 7 bases. The CDR3 contains 13 residues. V lost 6 bases and J lost 5; bases outside the gene matches: 3. Per germline, CDR1 MNHNY and CDR2 SVGAGI (reference sequence). CDR3 bases: TGTGCCAGCAGGTGGGACAGAAATGAAAAACTGTTTTTT. Translation: CASRWDRNEKLFF.

This chain links TRBV7-9 with TRBJ2-3; perhaps TRBD2 as D (6 bases). This CDR3 spans 16 amino acids. With 0 bases removed from V and 7 bases from J, the gap between germline ends came to 17 bases. Germline CDR1 reads SEHNR; CDR2 reads FQNEAQ (reference sequence). CDR3 loop: CASSLAGVAVFHTQYF. CDR3 coding DNA: TGTGCCAGCAGCTTAGCTGGGGTAGCGGTCTTTCATACGCAGTATTTT.